These 9 T cell receptor beta chains originate from one sample sequenced in a study of control samples from healthy donors and cancer patients. Only in-frame clones appear in the TCRdb table, and some are missing; sequencing was by immunoSEQ multiplex PCR. The repertoire holds around 140,000 clones, with roughly nine tenths as singletons. Sequencing input: blood. The receptors were sampled from a man aged 18-30 years in good health.

V and J are TRBV7-9 and TRBJ2-5; D is undetermined. The CDR3 contains 14 residues. Germline V lookup: CDR1 SEHNR, CDR2 FQNEAQ (reference sequence). Trimming took 1 base from V and 2 from J, leaving 8 bases between them. DNA for the CDR3: TGTGCCAGCAGCTTAGGGACGCAACAAGAGACCCAGTACTTC. It encodes CASSLGTQQETQYF.

This clone was observed once. The chain uses TRBV28 and TRBJ2-7, with TRBD1 matching 7 bases. V dropped 5 bases and J dropped 5; count of bases not matched to a gene: 6. The CDR3 is 13 amino acids. The germline CDR1 and CDR2 sequences are MDHEN and SYDVKM. Here the CDR3 DNA reads TGTGCCAGCAGTCCAACAGGGGTGGACGAGCAGTACTTC. It translates to CASSPTGVDEQYF.

V usage is TRBV7-3 and J usage is TRBJ2-1, with D possibly matching TRBD2 (7 bases). V lost 4 bases to trimming and J lost 3 bases, with 10 bases between them. CDR3 length equals 14 residues. Germline values: CDR1 SGHTA, CDR2 FQGTGA. The CDR3 sequence is CASSYGGHYNEQFF. The CDR3 region has the DNA TGTGCCAGCAGCTACGGGGGGCACTACAATGAGCAGTTCTTC.

This clone occurred once. V is TRBV7-2 and J is TRBJ2-5; D tentatively fits TRBD1 or TRBD2 (6 bases each). V lost 1 base, J lost 3 bases, and 15 bases lay in between. Germline V gene data show CDR1 as SGHTA and CDR2 as FQGNSA. The CDR3 runs to 16 residues. DNA of the CDR3: TGTGCCAGCAGCTTAGTGTCGGGGGCTGTAAAAGAGACCCAGTACTTC. Translating it yields CASSLVSGAVKETQYF.

This clone was seen once. This chain uses TRBV6-5 with TRBJ2-7, with D perhaps TRBD2 (6 bases). The CDR3 is 14 amino acids. Germline V gene data show CDR1 as MNHEY and CDR2 as SVGAGI. Trimming cost V 6 bases and J 3 bases, with 15 bases left between them. DNA for the CDR3: TGTGCCAGCAGCCCGGGCCGGACTATCTACGAGCAGTACTTC. Its translation: CASSPGRTIYEQYF.

In the case of this clone: Mismatch with germline at one junction end may stem from a read error. The sample holds other DNA sequences that translate to the same CDR3. The gene calls are TRBV10-3 and TRBJ2-5, with D possibly matching TRBD2 (6 bases). This CDR3 has 15 residues. The V gene's germline CDR1 is ENHRY and CDR2 SYGVKD. Here the CDR3 reads CAISEFGGEQETQYF. The CDR3 DNA reads as TGCGCCATCAGTGAGTTTGGAGGGGAACAAGAGACCCAGTACTTC.

V usage is TRBV6-7 and J usage is TRBJ2-3, with 7 bases matching TRBD2. TRBV6-7 is an ORF, with its function uncertain. Unmatched junction bases numbered 14, after V lost 6 bases and J lost 2 bases. This CDR3 is built from 17 residues. The CDR3, as DNA: TGTGCCAGCAGACCCCGCACTAGCGAAGAGGACACAGATACGCAGTATTTT. Its protein is CASRPRTSEEDTDTQYF.

Note on this clone: This sample includes further DNA sequences coding for the same CDR3. This chain links TRBV18 with TRBJ2-5; D call uncertain. Germline V gene lookup returns CDR1 KGHSH and CDR2 LQKENI. The CDR3 consists of 12 residues. V shed 3 bases and J shed 1 base, with 3 bases lying between them. CDR3 DNA sequence: TGTGCCAGCTCACCGCCCCAAGAGACCCAGTACTTC. Residues: CASSPPQETQYF.

This chain connects TRBV28 to TRBJ2-3, with D unclear. The CDR3 loop spans 15 amino acids. Per the germline V gene, CDR1 is MDHEN and CDR2 is SYDVKM. V was shortened by 4 bases and J by 4 bases, with 15 bases between the two germline ends. The CDR3 sequence: CASSSRHSSPDTQYF. The CDR3 DNA reads TGTGCCAGCAGTTCCCGGCACAGCTCTCCAGATACGCAGTATTTT.